A single sample gave rise to the 30 T cell receptor beta chains below, sequenced in a study of early T cells in non-severe SARS-CoV-2 infection. In TCRdb, the 5' RACE reads were re-called with MiXCR into one record per CDR3 protein. The sample has roughly 64,000 distinct CDR3 sequences, roughly 13% seen once; the top ten hold about 4%. The sample was whole blood. These receptors originate from an adult who was a healthcare worker with PCR-confirmed SARS-CoV-2 infection or an uninfected control (not recorded which).

J is TRBJ2-4 and V is TRBV6-2 or TRBV6-3, with 10 bases aligning to TRBD2. Per the germline V gene, CDR1 is MNHEY and CDR2 is SVGEGT. The trim removed 6 bases at V and 6 bases at J, leaving 11 bases unmatched. The CDR3 spans 16 residues. As DNA, the CDR3 is TGTGCCAGCAGGGAAGCGGGGGGGCCGGATGGAAACATTCAGTACTTC. Its protein is CASREAGGPDGNIQYF.

As DNA, the CDR3 is TGCAGTGCTAGAGTCGGCAGGGATACCGGGGAGCTGTTTTTT. Protein sequence: CSARVGRDTGELFF. The V call is TRBV20-1, the J call TRBJ2-2, with D tentatively TRBD1 (5 bases). Germline V gene lookup returns CDR1 DFQATT and CDR2 SNEGSKA (reference sequence). Trimming left V 1 base short and J 5 bases short, with 11 bases between. The CDR3 covers 14 residues.

This clonotype has more than one count but fewer than ten. The V gene is TRBV7-3, the J gene TRBJ2-5; unclear D gene. Germline CDR1 reads SGHTA; CDR2 reads FQGTGA. This CDR3 has 13 amino acids. With 3 bases removed from V and 2 bases from J, the gap between germline ends came to 7 bases. CDR3 DNA: TGTGCCAGCAGCTTCTCGAGTCAAGAGACCCAGTACTTC. As protein: CASSFSSQETQYF.

This chain joins TRBV6-4 and TRBJ1-1; D remains ambiguous. CDR3 length: 13 residues. Germline-derived CDR1 and CDR2 are MRHNA and SNTAGT. The V and J ends lost 6 bases and 1 base respectively, with 9 bases between them. In DNA form, the CDR3 reads TGTGCCAGCAGAAGTCGAGAGAACACTGAAGCTTTCTTT. Its translation: CASRSRENTEAFF.

This chain uses TRBV9 with TRBJ2-5, with 8 bases matching TRBD1. J gave up 3 bases and V 3 bases, and 7 bases lay outside the gene matches. The CDR3 is 15 residues long. Germline values: CDR1 SGDLS, CDR2 YYNGEE. CDR3 loop: CASSAIGTGKETQYF. The CDR3, as DNA: TGTGCCAGCAGCGCAATCGGGACAGGAAAAGAGACCCAGTACTTC.

The rearrangement joins TRBV4-1 to TRBJ2-1; D remains ambiguous. The V gene's germline CDR1 is MGHRA and CDR2 YSYEKL. This CDR3 has 12 amino acids. V lost 3 bases, J lost 9 bases, and 9 bases lay in between. The CDR3 DNA is TGCGCCAGCAGCCAGGTAGGGCGTGAGCAGTTCTTC. Translation gives CASSQVGREQFF.

Only a few counts were recorded for this clonotype. V and J are TRBV7-9 and TRBJ2-3; maybe TRBD1 (7 bases). The V gene lost 4 bases and the J gene lost 5 bases, with 19 bases spanning the gap. Germline CDR1 reads SEHNR; CDR2 reads FQNEAQ (reference sequence). The CDR3 contains 16 residues. CDR3 in amino acids: CASSWSRQGGKDTQYF. For the CDR3, the DNA is TGTGCCAGCAGCTGGAGTAGACAGGGAGGCAAAGATACGCAGTATTTT.

J is TRBJ2-5 and V is TRBV18, with 8 nucleotides matching TRBD2. Germline trimming cut 5 bases from V and 5 bases from J; bases unmatched to any gene: 10. The CDR3 loop spans 15 amino acids. Per germline, CDR1 KGHSH and CDR2 LQKENI. The chain's CDR3 is CASSAGTRSFETQYF. CDR3 nucleotide sequence: TGTGCCAGCTCAGCCGGGACTAGAAGCTTTGAGACCCAGTACTTC. The complete variable domain, with remaining parts taken from reference TRBV18 and TRBJ2-5, reads NAGVMQNPRHLVRRRGQEARLRCSPMKGHSHVYWYRQLPEEGLKFMVYLQKENIIDESGMPKERFSAEFPKEGPSILRIQQVVRGDSAAYFCASSAGTRSFETQYFGPGTRLLVL.

The V gene is TRBV20-1, the J gene TRBJ2-3, with 12 positions matching TRBD2. The ends lost 0 bases at V and 5 bases at J; junction bases unmatched: 3. The CDR3 spans 15 residues. Germline V CDR1 and CDR2: DFQATT, SNEGSKA (reference sequence). The CDR3 nucleotides read TGCAGTGCTAGAGACCTAGCGGGGGGGCGAGATACGCAGTATTTT. Its translation: CSARDLAGGRDTQYF.

This chain connects TRBV11-2 to TRBJ2-2, with a weak D call TRBD1 (6 bases). The CDR3 sequence is 15 residues long. CDR1 SGHAT and CDR2 FQNNGV come from the germline V gene. The V end lost 5 bases, the J end lost 5 bases, and 15 bases lay between the germline ends. The CDR3 here is CASSGRGGVTGELFF. The CDR3, as DNA: TGTGCCAGCAGCGGGAGAGGGGGAGTTACCGGGGAGCTGTTTTTT.

This clonotype showed up just a few times. V and J are TRBV29-1 and TRBJ1-1, with D uncertain. From germline, CDR1 is SQVTM and CDR2 ANQGSEA. The CDR3 runs 14 residues. Trimming took off 2 bases at V and 0 bases at J, with 10 bases between the two ends. This CDR3 reads CSVESLGMNTEAFF. In DNA, the CDR3 is TGCAGCGTTGAATCGTTAGGGATGAACACTGAAGCTTTCTTT.

This clonotype has a handful of counts. The V and J genes are TRBV6-5 and TRBJ1-1; tentatively, D is TRBD1 (5 bases). The V gene lost 0 bases and the J gene lost 12 bases, with 17 bases spanning the gap. The CDR3 consists of 14 residues. The germline CDR1 and CDR2 sequences are MNHEY and SVGAGI. CDR3 region: CASSYSQTEGAPFF. CDR3 sequence (DNA): TGTGCCAGCAGTTACTCGCAGACAGAAGGGGCACCTTTCTTT.

V and J are TRBV7-9 and TRBJ2-5, with D possibly being TRBD1 (7 bases). The CDR3 extends over 14 amino acids. CDR1 and CDR2 (germline): SEHNR, FQNEAQ (reference sequence). The ends were cut back, 5 bases at V and 1 base at J, with 11 bases in the middle. CDR3 nucleotides: TGTGCCAGCAGCAGACAGGGACTCCAAGAGACCCAGTACTTC. Amino acids: CASSRQGLQETQYF.

This clonotype was detected only a few times. This chain connects TRBV7-9 to TRBJ1-1; 7 nucleotides agree with TRBD1. Trimming at V came to 2 bases and at J to 5 bases, leaving 8 bases not matched to a gene. Germline loops: CDR1 SEHNR, CDR2 FQNEAQ (reference sequence). The CDR3 runs to 15 residues. The chain's CDR3 is CASSLSYRGRTEAFF. The CDR3 DNA is TGTGCCAGCAGCTTATCCTATAGGGGGCGGACTGAAGCTTTCTTT.

The chain links TRBV12-3 or TRBV12-4 to TRBJ1-1; 8 bases fit TRBD1. The CDR3 spans 13 residues. V lost 6 bases to trimming and J lost 3 bases; unmatched junction nucleotides: 3. The DNA of the CDR3 is TGTGCCAGCAGAACGACAGGGGACACTGAAGCTTTCTTT. It specifies CASRTTGDTEAFF.

The table lists this clonotype with a few counts. Compared with germline, one end of the junction differs, possibly owing to a read error. The chain combines TRBV6-2 or TRBV6-3 with TRBJ1-1; no reliable D call. This CDR3 is 16 amino acids long. Germline CDR1 reads MNHEY; CDR2 reads SVGEGT. The CDR3, as DNA: TGTGCCAGCAGTCCCGGACCGGGTACACTGAAGACTGAAGCTTTCTTT. Translated: CASSPGPGTLKTEAFF.

The chain has TRBV10-1 and TRBJ2-3, with unresolved D. Per the germline V gene, CDR1 is WNHNN and CDR2 is SYGVQD (reference sequence). The ends were cut back, 2 bases at V and 2 bases at J, with 11 bases in the middle. The CDR3 totals 15 residues. Here the CDR3 DNA reads TGCGCCAGCAGTGAGGAGGTGGGGAACACAGATACGCAGTATTTT. This encodes CASSEEVGNTDTQYF.

This clonotype was recorded many times. J is TRBJ2-7 and V is TRBV10-2, with unresolved D. Trimming took 7 bases from V and 3 from J, leaving 13 bases between them. Germline loops: CDR1 WSHSY, CDR2 SAAADI. CDR3 length: 13 amino acids. CDR3 loop: CASKRYSDYEQYF. The CDR3 DNA follows: TGCGCCAGCAAACGTTACAGTGACTACGAGCAGTACTTC.

The V and J genes are TRBV2 and TRBJ2-6; 8 bases match TRBD1. V shed 10 bases, J shed 0 bases, and the junction held 8 bases outside the gene matches. The CDR3 consists of 16 residues. The germline V gene encodes CDR1 SNHLY and CDR2 FYNNEI. In nucleotides, the CDR3 is TGTGCCACCGGAGGGACAGGTGACTCTGGGGCCAACGTCCTGACTTTC. Protein product: CATGGTGDSGANVLTF. The full variable domain, with the rest looked up from reference TRBV2 and TRBJ2-6, is EPEVTQTPSHQVTQMGQEVILRCVPISNHLYFYWYRQILGQKVEFLVSFYNNEISEKSEIFDDQFSVERPDGSNFTLKIRSTKLEDSAMYFCATGGTGDSGANVLTFGAGSRLTVL.

The CDR3 protein is CSPSLQGANEQFF. The CDR3 DNA follows: TGCAGCCCTTCCCTCCAGGGGGCCAATGAGCAGTTCTTC. V is TRBV29-1 and J is TRBJ2-1; the match to TRBD1 covers 8 bases. CDR3 size: 13 residues. The V gene's germline CDR1 is SQVTM and CDR2 ANQGSEA. J gave up 6 bases and V 8 bases, and 9 bases lay outside the gene matches.

This sequence joins TRBV7-9 and TRBJ1-6; D ambiguous. CDR3 length equals 17 residues. CDR1 and CDR2 from the germline V gene are SEHNR and FQNEAQ (reference sequence). V shed 7 bases and J shed 0 bases, with 16 bases lying between them. CDR3 DNA: TGTGCCAGCATCCCCGGCGGACGGAGCTCCTATAATTCACCCCTCCACTTT. Encoded protein: CASIPGGRSSYNSPLHF.

This clonotype has a handful of counts. The V and J genes are TRBV29-1 and TRBJ1-1, with TRBD1 matching over 7 bases. This CDR3 is 12 amino acids long. In germline, CDR1 is SQVTM, CDR2 ANQGSEA. Trimming cost V 5 bases and J 4 bases; bases outside gene matches: 4. CDR3 sequence: CSVPRGITEAFF. For the CDR3, the DNA is TGCAGCGTTCCCAGGGGGATCACTGAAGCTTTCTTT.

The chain recombines TRBV6-6 with TRBJ1-3, with D unclear. With 0 bases removed from V and 0 bases from J, the gap between germline ends came to 9 bases. This CDR3 has 16 amino acids. Germline assignment: CDR1 MNHNY and CDR2 SVGAGI (reference sequence). The CDR3 spells CASSYSVATSGNTIYF. CDR3 in DNA: TGTGCCAGCAGTTACTCGGTAGCCACCTCTGGAAACACCATATATTTT.

Many counts were recorded for this clonotype. V usage is TRBV25-1 and J usage is TRBJ2-5, with D perhaps matching TRBD2 (5 bases). Germline CDR1 MGHDK, CDR2 SYGVNS. The CDR3 has 10 residues. V gave up 11 bases and J gave up 5 bases, with 9 bases separating them. In nucleotides, the CDR3 is TGTGCCGTCGGGATGGAGACCCAGTACTTC. This translates into CAVGMETQYF. The full variable domain, completed using reference TRBV25-1 and TRBJ2-5, is EADIYQTPRYLVIGTGKKITLECSQTMGHDKMYWYQQDPGMELHLIHYSYGVNSTEKGDLSSESTVSRIRTEHFPLTLESARPSHTSQYLCAVGMETQYFGPGTRLLVL.

V gene TRBV6-1 combines with J gene TRBJ2-7; possibly TRBD2 for D (6 bases). The CDR3 sequence is 13 residues long. V gave up 1 base and J gave up 7 bases, with 11 bases separating them. Germline CDR1 and CDR2: MNHNS and SASEGT. CDR3 region: CASSEGGVWEQYF. As DNA, the CDR3 is TGTGCCAGCAGTGAAGGGGGGGTCTGGGAGCAGTACTTC.

This chain links TRBV5-1 with TRBJ1-4, with D unclear. The V end was cut by 7 bases, the J end by 8 bases, with 12 bases between. CDR3 length: 12 residues. Germline CDR1 is SGHRS and CDR2 is YFSETQ. The DNA for the CDR3 is TGCGCCAGCGGACTGACGGGAGAAAAACTGTTTTTT. It is translated as CASGLTGEKLFF.

The chain uses TRBV29-1 and TRBJ1-3, with D possibly TRBD1 on 5 matching bases. Trimming took off 0 bases at V and 2 bases at J, with 11 bases between the two ends. The CDR3 is 15 residues long. Germline CDR1 SQVTM, CDR2 ANQGSEA. The CDR3: CSVEDRRGAGNTIYF. The CDR3, as DNA: TGCAGCGTTGAAGATCGGAGGGGCGCTGGAAACACCATATATTTT.

In its sample, this clonotype was seen many times. CDR3 protein: CASRPLTSGANVLTF. The DNA of the CDR3 is TGTGCCAGTAGACCGCTTACCTCTGGGGCCAACGTCCTGACTTTC. V and J are TRBV19 and TRBJ2-6, with D uncertain. Deletions cut 6 bases from V and 0 bases from J, with 9 bases between. The CDR3 covers 15 residues. In germline, CDR1 is LNHDA, CDR2 SQIVND (reference sequence).

This clonotype was counted many times. CDR3 nucleotides: TGTGCCAGCAGCATCTCCGCCGCCTACGAGCAGTACTTC. The encoded protein is CASSISAAYEQYF. The chain has TRBV11-2 and TRBJ2-7; D call uncertain. The CDR3 is 13 amino acids. V lost 5 bases and J lost 2, with 10 bases in between. Germline loops: CDR1 SGHAT, CDR2 FQNNGV.

The chain carries TRBV10-1 and TRBJ1-4; perhaps TRBD1 as D (5 bases). CDR1 and CDR2 (germline): WNHNN, SYGVQD (reference sequence). The V and J ends lost 6 bases and 4 bases respectively, with 15 bases between them. The CDR3 is made up of 15 amino acids. The CDR3 is CASSSGRGLNEKLFF. CDR3 bases: TGCGCCAGCAGCTCCGGACGGGGACTTAATGAAAAACTGTTTTTT.